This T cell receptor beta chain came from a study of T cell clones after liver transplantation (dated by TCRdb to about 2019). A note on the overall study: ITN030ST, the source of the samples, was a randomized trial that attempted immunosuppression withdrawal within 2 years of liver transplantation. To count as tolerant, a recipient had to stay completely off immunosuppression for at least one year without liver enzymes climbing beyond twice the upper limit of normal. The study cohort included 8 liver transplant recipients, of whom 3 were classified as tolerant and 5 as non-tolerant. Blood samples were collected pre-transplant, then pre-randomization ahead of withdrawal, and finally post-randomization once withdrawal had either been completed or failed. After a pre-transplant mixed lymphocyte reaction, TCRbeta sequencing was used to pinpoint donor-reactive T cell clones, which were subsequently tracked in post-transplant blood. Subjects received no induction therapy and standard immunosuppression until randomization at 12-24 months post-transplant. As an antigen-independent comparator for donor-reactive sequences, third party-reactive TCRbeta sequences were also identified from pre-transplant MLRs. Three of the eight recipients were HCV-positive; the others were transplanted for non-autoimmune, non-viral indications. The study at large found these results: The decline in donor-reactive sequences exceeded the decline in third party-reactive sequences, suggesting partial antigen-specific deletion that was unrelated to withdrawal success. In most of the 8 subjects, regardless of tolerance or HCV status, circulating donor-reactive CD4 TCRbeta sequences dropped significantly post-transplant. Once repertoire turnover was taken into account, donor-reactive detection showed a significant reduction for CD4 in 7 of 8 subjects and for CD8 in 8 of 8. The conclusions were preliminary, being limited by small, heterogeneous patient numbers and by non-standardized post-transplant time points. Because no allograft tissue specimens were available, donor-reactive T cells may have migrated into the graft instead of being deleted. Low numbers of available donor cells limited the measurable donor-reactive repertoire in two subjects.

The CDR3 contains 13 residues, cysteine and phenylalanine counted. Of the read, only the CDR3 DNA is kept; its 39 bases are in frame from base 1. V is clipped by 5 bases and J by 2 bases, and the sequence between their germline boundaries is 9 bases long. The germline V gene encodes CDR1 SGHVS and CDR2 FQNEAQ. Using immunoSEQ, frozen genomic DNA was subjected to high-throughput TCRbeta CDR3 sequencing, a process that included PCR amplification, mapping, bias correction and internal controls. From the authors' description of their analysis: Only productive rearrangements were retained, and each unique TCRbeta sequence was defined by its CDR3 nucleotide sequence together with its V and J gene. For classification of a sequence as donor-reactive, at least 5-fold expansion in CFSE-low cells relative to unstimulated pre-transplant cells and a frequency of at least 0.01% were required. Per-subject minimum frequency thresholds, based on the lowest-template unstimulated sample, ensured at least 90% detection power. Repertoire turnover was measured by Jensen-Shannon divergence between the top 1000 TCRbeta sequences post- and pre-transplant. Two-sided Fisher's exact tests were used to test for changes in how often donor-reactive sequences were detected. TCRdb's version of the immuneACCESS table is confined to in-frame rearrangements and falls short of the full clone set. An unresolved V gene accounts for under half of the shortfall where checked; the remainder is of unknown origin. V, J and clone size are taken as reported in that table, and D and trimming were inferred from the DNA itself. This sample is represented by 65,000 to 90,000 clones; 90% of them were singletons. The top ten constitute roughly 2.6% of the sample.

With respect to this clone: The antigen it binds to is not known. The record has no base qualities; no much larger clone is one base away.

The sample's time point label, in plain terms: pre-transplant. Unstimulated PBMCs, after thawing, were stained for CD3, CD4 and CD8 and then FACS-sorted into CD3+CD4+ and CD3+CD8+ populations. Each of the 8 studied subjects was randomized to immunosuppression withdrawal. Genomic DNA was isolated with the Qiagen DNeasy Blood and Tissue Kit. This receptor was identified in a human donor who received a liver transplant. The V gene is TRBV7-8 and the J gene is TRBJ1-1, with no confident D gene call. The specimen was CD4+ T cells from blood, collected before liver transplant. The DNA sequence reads TGTGCCAGCAGCCTGGTAGAAAACACTGAAGCTTTCTTT. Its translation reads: CASSLVENTEAFF.